Listed below are T cell receptor beta chains from one sample, sequenced in a study of beta chain features in type 1 diabetes. TCRdb keeps only in-frame clones here, not all; method: immunoSEQ multiplex PCR. The sample consists of around 690,000 clones, around 11% of them appearing once. The sequenced sample was naive CD4+ T cells from blood. The receptors derive from a man younger than 45 with type 1 diabetes. Each CDR3 is given with its conserved first and last residue. D genes are given only for firm matches. Size is omitted from some rows. Given values are once, few, many or a class for expanded clones.

abundance | d_gene | j_gene | v_gene | CDR3nt | CDR3aa
NA | NA | TRBJ2-2 | TRBV5-6 | TGTGCCAGCAGCTTGACTCTTTTGAACACCGGGGAGCTGTTTTTT | CASSLTLLNTGELFF
NA | NA | TRBJ2-7 | TRBV5-1 | TGCGCCAGCAGCTTGACGGGGGACTACGAGCAGTACTTC | CASSLTGDYEQYF
NA | TRBD2 | TRBJ2-7 | TRBV11-2 | TGTGCCAGCAGCTTAGAGTCTAGCGGGGTCTACGAGCAGTACTTC | CASSLESSGVYEQYF
NA | TRBD1 | TRBJ2-5 | TRBV5-1 | TGCGCCAGCAGTGGCCAGGGGGCTACGGAGGAGACCCAGTACTTC | CASSGQGATEETQYF
NA | TRBD1 | TRBJ2-7 | TRBV18 | TGTGCCAGCTCACCATGGGGACAGGGGAATTCCTACGAGCAGTACTTC | CASSPWGQGNSYEQYF
NA | TRBD2 | TRBJ2-1 | TRBV10-3 | TGTGCCACAGGGCCAGGCGGGACTAGCGGGGGTGATGAGCAGTTCTTC | CATGPGGTSGGDEQFF
NA | TRBD2 | TRBJ2-1 | TRBV10-3 | TGTGCCATCAGTGAGTCGCTAGCGGGCAGAACTTTAAAGCAGTTCTTC | CAISESLAGRTLKQFF
NA | TRBD2 | TRBJ2-1 | TRBV7-2 | TGTGCCAGCAGCAGAACCCGGGACTATTATGAGCAGTTCTTC | CASSRTRDYYEQFF
few | NA | TRBJ2-7 | TRBV13 | TGTGCCAGCAGCTCGCCTCGGGACGGAACCTACGAGCAGTACTTC | CASSSPRDGTYEQYF
NA | NA | TRBJ1-2 | TRBV2 | TGTGCCAGCAGTGTGTCAGGGAGAGGCTACACCTTC | CASSVSGRGYTF
NA | TRBD2 | TRBJ2-1 | TRBV6-1 | TGTGCCAGCAGTGGGTGGTCTAGCGGGGGGGCAGGTGGAGAGCAGTTCTTC | CASSGWSSGGAGGEQFF
few | NA | TRBJ2-1 | TRBV6-5 | TGTGCCAGCAGCTCCGGGACTTCTAGTGGGAATGAGCAGTTCTTC | CASSSGTSSGNEQFF
NA | NA | TRBJ2-7 | TRBV15 | TGTGCCACCAGCAGAGAGGGGCTTGTGTACGAGCAGTACTTC | CATSREGLVYEQYF
NA | NA | TRBJ1-4 | TRBV7-9 | TGTGCCAGCAGCTTAGCGGAGGCAGCAGGGAATGAAAAACTGTTTTTT | CASSLAEAAGNEKLFF
NA | NA | TRBJ2-7 | TRBV25-1 | TGTGCCAGCAGTGAATTGGGGAGCTCCTACGAGCAGTACTTC | CASSELGSSYEQYF
NA | NA | TRBJ2-7 | TRBV7-9 | TGTGCCAGCAGCTTAGCGCCCAATGTCGACAGCTCCTACGAGCAGTACTTC | CASSLAPNVDSSYEQYF
NA | NA | TRBJ2-1 | TRBV9 | TGTGCCAGCAGTGGGTACACTTGGAATGAGCAGTTCTTC | CASSGYTWNEQFF
NA | NA | TRBJ2-4 | TRBV5-6 | TGTGCCAGCAGTCTTCGGCCGGGACAAAGAGACATTCAGTACTTC | CASSLRPGQRDIQYF
few | NA | TRBJ2-7 | TRBV5-6 | TGTGCCAGCAGTTACATAACAGGGAAGGGCGGCCTTGGGCAGTACTTC | CASSYITGKGGLGQYF
few | TRBD1 | TRBJ2-7 | TRBV5-1 | TGCGCCAGCAGCACCGGACAGGGGGCCCCGGTTCAGCAGTACTTC | CASSTGQGAPVQQYF
NA | NA | TRBJ1-5 | TRBV19 | TGTGCCAGTAGTATGTCGGGGGGGCCCCAGCATTTT | CASSMSGGPQHF
NA | NA | TRBJ2-4 | TRBV7-2 | TGTGCCAGCGGGGAGATAAACATTCAGTACTTC | CASGEINIQYF
few | NA | TRBJ2-7 | TRBV29-1 | TGCAGCGTTGATAAGGGGCCCCACGAGCAGTACTTC | CSVDKGPHEQYF
once | NA | TRBJ2-7 | TRBV7-9 | TGTGCCAGCAGCCCAACCCACGAGCAGTATTTC | CASSPTHEQYF
few | TRBD1 | TRBJ1-2 | TRBV19 | TGTGCCAGTAGTACCCTTACAGGGGGCGCCTATGGCTACACCTTC | CASSTLTGGAYGYTF
NA | NA | TRBJ2-3 | TRBV5-1 | TGCGCCAGCAGCTTCCCCACCCATACGCAGTATTTT | CASSFPTHTQYF
NA | NA | TRBJ1-2 | TRBV15 | TGTGCCACCAGCAGAGGAGATTATGGCTACACCTTC | CATSRGDYGYTF
few | TRBD1 | TRBJ1-3 | TRBV5-4 | TGTGCCAGCAGCATGGGACAGGGAGGCCAGTTCTCTGGAAACACCATATATTTT | CASSMGQGGQFSGNTIYF
few | NA | TRBJ1-4 | TRBV2 | TGTGCCAGCAGGCCCGGGACATCTGGGCCTAATGAAAAACTGTTTTTT | CASRPGTSGPNEKLFF
few | NA | TRBJ2-1 | TRBV2 | TGTGCCAGCAGTCCACTAACGTCGGGGAATGAGCAGTTCTTC | CASSPLTSGNEQFF
NA | TRBD2 | TRBJ2-2 | TRBV30 | TGTGCCTGGAGTGCGACAGTCGGGAGGACCGGGGAGCTGTTTTTT | CAWSATVGRTGELFF
few | TRBD1 | TRBJ1-1 | TRBV29-1 | TGCAGCGTCGGGGACAGGGCCAGCCCTGAAGCTTTCTTT | CSVGDRASPEAFF
few | NA | TRBJ2-7 | TRBV14 | TGTGCCAGCAGCCCAGGGAGTGAGCAGTACTTC | CASSPGSEQYF
NA | NA | TRBJ1-4 | TRBV16 | TGTGCCAGCAGCCAAGGGGACGGGACAACTAATGAAAAACTGTTTTTT | CASSQGDGTTNEKLFF
NA | NA | TRBJ2-3 | TRBV19 | TGTGCCAGTAGTACCCAGGGTCCCGATACGCAGTATTTT | CASSTQGPDTQYF
NA | NA | TRBJ1-4 | TRBV28 | TGTGCCAGCAGTCCCGTTGCAACTAATGAAAAACTGTTTTTT | CASSPVATNEKLFF
NA | TRBD2 | TRBJ2-7 | TRBV5-6 | TGTGCCAGCAGCTCCCCCGGGGGGAACTCCTACGAGCAGTACTTC | CASSSPGGNSYEQYF
NA | NA | TRBJ2-7 | TRBV2 | TGTGCCAGCAGTGGACAGGGAGGAGAGCAGTACTTC | CASSGQGGEQYF
few | NA | TRBJ1-2 | TRBV10-3 | TGTGCCATCAGTGAAGGGATTCGCCCTACCTTCGGGTATGGCTACACCTTC | CAISEGIRPTFGYGYTF
NA | NA | TRBJ1-2 | TRBV29-1 | TGCAGCGTTGCAGGGTTACACTATGGCTACACCTTC | CSVAGLHYGYTF